Listed below are T cell receptor beta chains from one sample, sequenced in a study of blood T cells in healthy people across ages. MiXCR was run by TCRdb on the 5' RACE reads, yielding one entry per CDR3 protein. The sample records hundreds of thousands of distinct CDR3 sequences, more than 40% being singletons. What was sequenced was blood. The receptors come from a man aged 55 to 69 in good health. CDR3s include the opening cysteine and the closing phenylalanine or tryptophan. A D gene is named only where the DNA matches it firmly. Size is stated for part of the rows, as once, few or many counts, or as a class when the clone is expanded.

D: NA
size: many
J: TRBJ1-6
V: TRBV27
CDR3: CASSEYGLGNSPLHF
DNA: TGTGCCAGCAGTGAATACGGTCTGGGTAATTCACCCCTCCACTTT

D: NA
size: NA
J: TRBJ2-7
V: TRBV25-1
CDR3: CASSGGKVNEQYF
DNA: TGTGCCAGCAGTGGCGGGAAGGTCAACGAGCAGTACTTC

D: NA
size: NA
J: TRBJ1-2
V: TRBV7-2
CDR3: CASSADRRNYGYTF
DNA: TGTGCCAGCAGCGCCGACAGACGAAACTATGGCTACACCTTC

D: NA
size: NA
J: TRBJ2-3
V: TRBV3-1
CDR3: CASSQGIRDTQYF
DNA: TGTGCCAGCAGCCAAGGGATAAGAGATACGCAGTATTTT

D: TRBD1
size: many
J: TRBJ1-4
V: TRBV7-9
CDR3: CASSSTGGNEKLFF
DNA: TGTGCCAGCAGCTCGACAGGGGGCAATGAAAAACTGTTTTTT

D: NA
size: NA
J: TRBJ2-7
V: TRBV5-1
CDR3: CANSPSPFYEQYF
DNA: TGCGCCAACAGCCCCTCGCCGTTCTACGAGCAGTACTTC

D: NA
size: NA
J: TRBJ2-7
V: TRBV7-2
CDR3: CASISRTAVSEQYF
DNA: TGTGCCAGCATCTCCCGGACTGCCGTCTCCGAGCAGTACTTC

D: NA
size: NA
J: TRBJ2-2
V: TRBV12-3/TRBV12-4
CDR3: CASIRGESGELFF
DNA: TGTGCCAGCATCCGTGGGGAGTCCGGGGAGCTGTTTTTT

D: TRBD1
size: few
J: TRBJ2-3
V: TRBV27
CDR3: CASRRQGADTQYF
DNA: TGTGCCAGCAGGAGACAGGGGGCAGATACGCAGTATTTT

D: NA
size: NA
J: TRBJ2-3
V: TRBV6-2/TRBV6-3
CDR3: CASSYSKTGPRYF
DNA: TGTGCCAGCAGTTACTCGAAAACGGGGCCCCGGTATTTT

D: NA
size: many
J: TRBJ2-5
V: TRBV5-6
CDR3: CASSSGADETQYF
DNA: TGTGCCAGCAGTAGTGGTGCCGACGAGACCCAGTACTTC

D: TRBD1
size: many
J: TRBJ2-7
V: TRBV28
CDR3: CASRGEREVRGHSSYEQYF
DNA: TGTGCCAGCAGAGGGGAAAGAGAAGTCAGGGGGCACTCCTCCTACGAGCAGTACTTC